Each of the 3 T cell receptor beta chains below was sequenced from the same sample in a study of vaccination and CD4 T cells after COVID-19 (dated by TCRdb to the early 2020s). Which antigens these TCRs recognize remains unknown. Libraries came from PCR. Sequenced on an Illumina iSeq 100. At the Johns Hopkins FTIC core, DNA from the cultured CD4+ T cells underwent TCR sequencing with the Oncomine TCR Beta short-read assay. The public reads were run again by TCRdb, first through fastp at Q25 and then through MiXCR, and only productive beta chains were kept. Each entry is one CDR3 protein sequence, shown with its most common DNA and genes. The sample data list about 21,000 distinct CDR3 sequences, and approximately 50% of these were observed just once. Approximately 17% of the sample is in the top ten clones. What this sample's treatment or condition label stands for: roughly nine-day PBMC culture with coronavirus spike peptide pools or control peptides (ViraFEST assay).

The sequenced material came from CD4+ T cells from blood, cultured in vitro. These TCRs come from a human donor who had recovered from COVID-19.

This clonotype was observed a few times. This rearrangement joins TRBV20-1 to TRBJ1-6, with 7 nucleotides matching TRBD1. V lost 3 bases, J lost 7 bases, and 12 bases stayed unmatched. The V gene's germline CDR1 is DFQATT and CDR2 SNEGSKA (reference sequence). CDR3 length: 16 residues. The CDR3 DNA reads TGCAGTGCTAGCCCCCCAGGGGGGGGCTGGAATTCACCCCTCCACTTT. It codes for CSASPPGGGWNSPLHF.

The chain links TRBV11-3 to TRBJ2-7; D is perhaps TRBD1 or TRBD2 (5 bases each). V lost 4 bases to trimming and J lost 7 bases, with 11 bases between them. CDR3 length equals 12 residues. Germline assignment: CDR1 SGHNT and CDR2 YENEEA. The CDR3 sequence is CASSSGRWEQYF. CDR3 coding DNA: TGTGCCAGCAGCTCGGGACGGTGGGAGCAGTACTTC.

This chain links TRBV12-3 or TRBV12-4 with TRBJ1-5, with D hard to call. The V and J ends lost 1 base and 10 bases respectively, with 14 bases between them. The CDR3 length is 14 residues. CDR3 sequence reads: CASSLDLGDFPQHF. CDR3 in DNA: TGTGCCAGCAGTTTAGATCTCGGTGACTTTCCCCAGCATTTT.